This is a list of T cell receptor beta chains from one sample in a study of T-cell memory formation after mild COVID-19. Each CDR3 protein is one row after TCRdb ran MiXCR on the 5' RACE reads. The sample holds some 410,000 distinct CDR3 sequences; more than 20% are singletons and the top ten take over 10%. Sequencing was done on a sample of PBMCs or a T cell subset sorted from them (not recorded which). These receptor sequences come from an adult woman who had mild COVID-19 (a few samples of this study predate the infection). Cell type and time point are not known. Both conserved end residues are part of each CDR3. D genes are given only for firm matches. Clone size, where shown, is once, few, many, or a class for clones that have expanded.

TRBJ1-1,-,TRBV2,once,CASSAEAVNTEAFF,TGTGCCAGCAGTGCGGAAGCGGTGAACACTGAAGCTTTCTTT
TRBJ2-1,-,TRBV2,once,CASSVGTSSEQFF,TGTGCCAGCAGTGTAGGGACCTCGAGCGAGCAGTTCTTC
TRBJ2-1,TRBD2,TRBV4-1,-,CASRRLAGLSPNEQFF,TGCGCCAGCAGAAGACTAGCGGGGCTTTCGCCCAATGAGCAGTTCTTC
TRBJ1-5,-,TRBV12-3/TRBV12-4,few,CASSPRLGSQPQHF,TGTGCCAGCAGCCCAAGACTGGGTAGTCAGCCCCAGCATTTT
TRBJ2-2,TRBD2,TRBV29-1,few,CSGGLAEIGGELFF,TGCAGCGGGGGACTAGCGGAGATCGGCGGGGAGCTGTTTTTT
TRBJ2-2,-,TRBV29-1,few,CSSAGNTGELFF,TGCAGCTCTGCGGGGAACACCGGGGAGCTGTTTTTT
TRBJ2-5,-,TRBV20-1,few,CSAGDLRQETQYF,TGCAGTGCCGGAGACCTGAGGCAAGAGACCCAGTACTTC
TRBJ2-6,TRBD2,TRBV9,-,CASSAPSGWETSGYSGANVLTF,TGTGCCAGCAGCGCCCCGAGCGGTTGGGAGACTAGCGGGTACTCTGGGGCCAACGTCCTGACTTTC
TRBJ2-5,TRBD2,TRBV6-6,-,CASSLRRRGGEETQYF,TGTGCCAGCAGCCTTCGGAGGCGGGGGGGAGAAGAGACCCAGTACTTC
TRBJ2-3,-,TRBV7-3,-,CASSLQGGPKADTQYF,TGTGCCAGCAGCCTCCAGGGGGGCCCAAAGGCAGATACGCAGTATTTT
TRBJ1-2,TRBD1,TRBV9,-,CASSDDRASGYTF,TGTGCCAGCAGCGACGACAGGGCTAGTGGCTACACCTTC
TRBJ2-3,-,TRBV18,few,CASSPNGQPSTDTQYF,TGTGCCAGCTCACCGAACGGACAGCCTAGCACAGATACGCAGTATTTT